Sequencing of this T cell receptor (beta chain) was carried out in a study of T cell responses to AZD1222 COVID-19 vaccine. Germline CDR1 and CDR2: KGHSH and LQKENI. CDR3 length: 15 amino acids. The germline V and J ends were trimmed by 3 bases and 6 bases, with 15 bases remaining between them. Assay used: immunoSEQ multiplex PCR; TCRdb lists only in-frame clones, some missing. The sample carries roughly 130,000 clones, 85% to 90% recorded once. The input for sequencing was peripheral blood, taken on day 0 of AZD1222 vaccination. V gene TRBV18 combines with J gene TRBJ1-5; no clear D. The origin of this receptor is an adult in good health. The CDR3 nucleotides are TGTGCCAGCTCACCCGGACGAGGGTCGGCTCAGCCCCAGCATTTT. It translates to CASSPGRGSAQPQHF.